This TCR beta chain comes out of a study of T cells in Graves' hyperthyroidism and ophthalmopathy. Study at large: Peripheral blood was acquired at first diagnosis, ahead of any therapy whatsoever. Study conclusions and caveats: Most thyroid clonotypes expanded above 0.001 were also detected in blood.

At least ten counts were recorded for this clonotype. The antigen remains undetermined. It was RNA transcripts that yielded the amplified TCR beta CDR3 regions. The HTBI primer set drove a first-round RT-PCR of the TCR CDR3. In TCRdb, the multiplex PCR reads were re-called with MiXCR into one record per CDR3 protein. This repertoire shows 300,000 to 450,000 distinct CDR3 sequences, about a sixth found once; its top ten account for about a third. Germline V lookup: CDR1 MDHEN, CDR2 SYDVKM. The ends were cut back, 3 bases at V and 2 bases at J, with 8 bases in the middle. The CDR3 covers 13 residues. The chain couples TRBV28 to TRBJ2-7; possibly TRBD2 for D (6 bases). Sequencing used blood. This sequence was found in a woman aged 25 to 39 with Graves' hyperthyroidism that later progressed to Graves' ophthalmopathy. CDR3 residues: CASSFAGPYEQYF. The CDR3 DNA is TGTGCCAGCAGTTTCGCGGGGCCCTACGAGCAGTACTTC.